These 20 T cell receptor beta chains share one sample of origin, sequenced in a study of shared clonotypes between healthy human individuals (dated by TCRdb to between 2020 and 2021). Libraries were made using the immunoSEQ multiplex PCR assay. The immuneACCESS repertoire file appears here via TCRdb, limited to in-frame rearrangements. These files lack a portion of the clones; in checked studies, under half of the deficit traces to unresolved V genes, and the cause of the others is not known. This sample holds approximately 720,000 clones; 55% to 75% were observed only once. The top ten clones comprise approximately 1.8% of the sample. Sample: memory CD4+ T cells sorted from blood. This sample's cell subset or site label indicates: CD45RA-negative fraction. The receptors stem from a woman aged 25 to 39 in good health.

V usage is TRBV6-1 and J usage is TRBJ1-1; no clear D. The CDR3 is 13 amino acids. Trimming took 6 bases from V and 2 from J, leaving 10 bases between them. Looked up from germline, CDR1 is MNHNS and CDR2 is SASEGT. CDR3 DNA: TGTGCCAGCAGCCCTAACTTAAACACTGAAGCTTTCTTT. Amino acid sequence: CASSPNLNTEAFF.

V is TRBV10-2 and J is TRBJ2-1, with unresolved D. Germline V gene data show CDR1 as WSHSY and CDR2 as SAAADI. V was trimmed by 0 bases and J by 2 bases, leaving 14 bases between them. The CDR3 is made up of 17 amino acids. As DNA, the CDR3 is TGCGCCAGCAGTGAGTCGGCTAGTTTAAAAACCTACAATGAGCAGTTCTTC. Amino acid sequence: CASSESASLKTYNEQFF.

The gene calls are TRBV5-6 and TRBJ2-1, with D maybe TRBD1 (5 bases). V lost 2 bases, J lost 0 bases, and 9 bases lay in between. The V gene's germline CDR1 is SGHDT and CDR2 YYEEEE. The CDR3 runs 15 residues. CDR3 DNA sequence: TGTGCCAGCAGCTTTACAGGTAGCTCCTACAATGAGCAGTTCTTC. Protein sequence: CASSFTGSSYNEQFF.

This clone was counted a few times. Other nucleotide sequences in the sample specify the same CDR3. The chain joins TRBV18 to TRBJ2-5, with D perhaps matching TRBD1 or TRBD2 (5 bases each). V was clipped by 6 bases and J by 3 bases, with 11 bases between them. This CDR3 comprises 13 residues. Germline values: CDR1 KGHSH, CDR2 LQKENI. CDR3 in DNA: TGTGCCAGCTCTCCCGGGACGGAAGAGACCCAGTACTTC. This gives the protein CASSPGTEETQYF.

The chain has TRBV11-2 and TRBJ2-7; TRBD1 matches 7 bases. V lost 3 bases to trimming and J lost 6 bases; unmatched junction nucleotides: 5. The CDR3 is 13 residues long. Germline loops: CDR1 SGHAT, CDR2 FQNNGV. The CDR3 here is CASSFDRASEQYF. As DNA, the CDR3 is TGTGCCAGCAGCTTCGACAGGGCGTCCGAGCAGTACTTC.

This clone was detected only once. The chain carries TRBV5-6 and TRBJ1-1, with TRBD1 matching 7 bases. The V and J ends lost 4 bases and 12 bases, in that order; junction bases with no gene match: 21. CDR1 is SGHDT and CDR2 is YYEEEE in the germline V gene. This CDR3 contains 16 residues. CDR3 in DNA: TGTGCCAGCAGCCGTAGGGGGCTCTTAGAGCTCCGTAGGTCTTTCTTT. It encodes CASSRRGLLELRRSFF.

The chain combines TRBV11-2 with TRBJ2-5; D call uncertain. CDR1 SGHAT and CDR2 FQNNGV come from the germline V gene. The CDR3 has 13 amino acids. Between the trimmed V and J ends, which lost 5 bases and 5 bases, there was a span of 12 bases. The CDR3 region is CASSIGRAETQYF. For the CDR3, the DNA is TGTGCCAGCAGCATCGGCCGGGCGGAGACCCAGTACTTC.

The rearrangement links TRBV4-2 to TRBJ2-1; D is possibly TRBD2 (5 bases). CDR3 length: 14 amino acids. The V gene lost 0 bases and the J gene lost 7 bases, with 10 bases spanning the gap. Germline CDR1 is LGHNA and CDR2 is YNFKEQ. For the CDR3, the DNA is TGTGCCAGCAGCCAAGATCAGCGGAAGAATGAGCAGTTCTTC. Translated, it gives CASSQDQRKNEQFF.

This clone was found once. This chain connects TRBV7-9 to TRBJ2-7; D is perhaps TRBD1 (6 bases). The germline V gene encodes CDR1 SEHNR and CDR2 FQNEAQ (reference sequence). Trimming stripped 5 bases from V and 3 bases from J, with 11 bases between. CDR3 size: 13 residues. The CDR3 region is CASSQGTLYEQYF. In nucleotides, the CDR3 is TGTGCCAGCAGCCAGGGGACACTCTACGAGCAGTACTTC.

The chain couples TRBV27 to TRBJ1-2, with a tentative D call TRBD1 (6 bases). V was shortened by 10 bases and J by 8 bases, with 17 bases between the two germline ends. This CDR3 comprises 12 residues. The V gene's germline CDR1 is MNHEY and CDR2 SMNVEV (reference sequence). The CDR3 DNA is TGTGCCAACCCTTCGGGGGGCTTAGGCTACACCTTC. Protein product: CANPSGGLGYTF.

The chain combines TRBV10-3 with TRBJ1-5; D is possibly TRBD1 (5 bases). Germline CDR1 reads ENHRY; CDR2 reads SYGVKD. V was clipped by 5 bases and J by 3 bases, with 17 bases between them. CDR3 size: 16 residues. The CDR3 DNA reads TGTGCCATCAGTAAAGGAGGGGCCGAGGTCAATCAGCCCCAGCATTTT. Translation gives CAISKGGAEVNQPQHF.

This rearrangement joins TRBV28 to TRBJ2-5; 7 positions match TRBD2. V gave up 6 bases and J gave up 5 bases; unmatched junction bases: 6. Germline CDR1 MDHEN, CDR2 SYDVKM. This CDR3 is 13 amino acids long. The CDR3 DNA is TGTGCCAGCAGGCTGACTAGCTTGGAGACCCAGTACTTC. This translates into CASRLTSLETQYF.

The chain links TRBV5-5 to TRBJ2-2; 8 nucleotides line up with TRBD1. V was clipped by 5 bases and J by 4 bases; unmatched bases: 4. The CDR3 extends over 14 amino acids. Germline V gene lookup returns CDR1 SGHKS and CDR2 YYEKEE (reference sequence). This CDR3 is CASRSGQGTGELFF. The CDR3 DNA follows: TGTGCCAGCAGATCCGGACAGGGCACCGGGGAGCTGTTTTTT.

The chain couples TRBV29-1 to TRBJ2-2, with 9 nucleotides matching TRBD1. From germline, CDR1 is SQVTM and CDR2 ANQGSEA. This CDR3 has 14 amino acids. V lost 6 bases to trimming and J lost 4 bases; unmatched junction nucleotides: 6. The CDR3 here is CSVEGQGGTGELFF. In DNA, the CDR3 is TGCAGCGTGGAGGGACAGGGCGGCACCGGGGAGCTGTTTTTT.

This clone was recorded once. The sample carries other DNA sequences with the same CDR3. The chain couples TRBV19 to TRBJ1-5; no clear D gene. This CDR3 has 13 amino acids. V dropped 2 bases and J dropped 0 bases, with 2 bases sitting between them. In germline, CDR1 is LNHDA, CDR2 SQIVND (reference sequence). CDR3 DNA sequence: TGTGCCAGTAGTATATCTAGCAATCAGCCCCAGCATTTT. Protein sequence: CASSISSNQPQHF.

The CDR3 DNA reads as TGCGCCAGCAGCCAAGTCCCGAAACAGGGAAACAATCAGCCCCAGCATTTT. Its protein product is CASSQVPKQGNNQPQHF. This sequence joins TRBV4-1 and TRBJ1-5, with D maybe TRBD1 (6 bases). This CDR3 region has 17 residues. The V and J ends lost 1 base and 3 bases respectively, with 16 bases between them. Germline V gives CDR1 MGHRA, CDR2 YSYEKL.

In this sample, this clone turned up a few times. The gene calls are TRBV2 and TRBJ1-5; the D is unclear. Trimming stripped 2 bases from V and 1 base from J, with 6 bases between. The CDR3 extends over 14 amino acids. Germline CDR1 is SNHLY and CDR2 is FYNNEI. Here the CDR3 reads CASSESESNQPQHF. CDR3 nucleotide sequence: TGTGCCAGCAGTGAATCAGAAAGCAATCAGCCCCAGCATTTT.

This clone appeared a few times. The V and J genes are TRBV5-1 and TRBJ2-2; 13 bases fit TRBD2. Trimming at V came to 0 bases and at J to 15 bases, leaving 8 bases not matched to a gene. This CDR3 has 15 residues. CDR1 is SGHRS, CDR2 YFSETQ, per germline. CDR3 protein: CASSLGTSGSLRMFF. The CDR3 bases are TGCGCCAGCAGCTTGGGGACTAGCGGGAGTTTACGGATGTTTTTT.

In its sample, this clone was seen once. The chain employs TRBV19 and TRBJ1-5; TRBD1 aligns across 9 bases. The CDR3 has 22 amino acids. V gave up 3 bases and J gave up 2 bases; unmatched junction bases: 23. The V gene's germline CDR1 is LNHDA and CDR2 SQIVND (reference sequence). CDR3 loop: CASSIPNPARTGVGFGNQPQHF. The CDR3 coding sequence is TGTGCCAGTAGTATCCCTAATCCCGCCAGGACAGGGGTGGGCTTTGGCAATCAGCCCCAGCATTTT.

The V and J genes are TRBV7-6 and TRBJ2-5; D may match TRBD1 or TRBD2 (6 bases each). Trimming stripped 1 base from V and 5 bases from J, with 17 bases between. This CDR3 has 16 residues. CDR1 and CDR2 from the germline V gene are SGHVS and FNYEAQ. The CDR3 sequence is CASSLEYGGPRETQYF. In DNA, the CDR3 is TGTGCCAGCAGCTTAGAGTACGGGGGCCCGCGGGAGACCCAGTACTTC. The full variable domain, rest sourced from reference TRBV7-6 and TRBJ2-5, is GAGVSQSPRYKVTKRGQDVALRCDPISGHVSLYWYRQALGQGPEFLTYFNYEAQQDKSGLPNDRFSAERPEGSISTLTIQRTEQRDSAMYRCASSLEYGGPRETQYFGPGTRLLVL.